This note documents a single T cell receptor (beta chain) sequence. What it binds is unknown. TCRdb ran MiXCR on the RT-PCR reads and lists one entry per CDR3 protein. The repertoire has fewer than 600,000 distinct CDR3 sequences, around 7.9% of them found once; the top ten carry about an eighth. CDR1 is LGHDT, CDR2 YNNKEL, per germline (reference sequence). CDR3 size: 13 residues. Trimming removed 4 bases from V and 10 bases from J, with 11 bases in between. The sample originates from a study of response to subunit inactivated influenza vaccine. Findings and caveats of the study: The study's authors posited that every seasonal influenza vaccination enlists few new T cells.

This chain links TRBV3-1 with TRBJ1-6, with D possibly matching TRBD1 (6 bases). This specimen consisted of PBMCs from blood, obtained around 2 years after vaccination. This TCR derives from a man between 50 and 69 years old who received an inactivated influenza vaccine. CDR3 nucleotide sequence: TGTGCCAGCAGCCCGGACAGTCAATCACCCCTCCACTTT. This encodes CASSPDSQSPLHF.